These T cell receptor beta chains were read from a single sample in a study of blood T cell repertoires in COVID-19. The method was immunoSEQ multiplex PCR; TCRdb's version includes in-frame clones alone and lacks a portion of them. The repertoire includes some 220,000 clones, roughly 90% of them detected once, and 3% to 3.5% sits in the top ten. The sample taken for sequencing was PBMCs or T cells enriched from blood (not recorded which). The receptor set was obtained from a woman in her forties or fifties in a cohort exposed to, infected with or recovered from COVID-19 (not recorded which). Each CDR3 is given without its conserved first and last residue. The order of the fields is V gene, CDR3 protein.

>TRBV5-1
ASSLNRVDTEAF
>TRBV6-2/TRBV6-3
ASSLGTDYEQY
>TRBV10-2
ASSDGTGWSNQPQH
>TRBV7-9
ASSQGGRRGQPQH
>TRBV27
ASRDITGDGQPQH
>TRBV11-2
ASSLGAAGGPIYEQY
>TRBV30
AWRTKGQGVNQPQH
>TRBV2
ASSVGSGPSYEQY
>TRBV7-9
ASSDTDRVFYGYT
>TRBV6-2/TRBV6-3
ASSYGTGGSGANVLT
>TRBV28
ASSQSAGGKF
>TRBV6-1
ASSEMSKETQY
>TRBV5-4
ASSLVSRGPYEQY
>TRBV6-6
ATGRGPGDTQY
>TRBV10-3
AIRRGDQGTEAF
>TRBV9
ASSVATPFKLNTGELF